Described below is a single T cell receptor beta chain sequence and its context. These data are taken from a study of OX40 agonist ivuxolimab in advanced cancers. CDR1 and CDR2 from the germline V gene are SGHAT and FQNNGV. After removal of 3 bases from V and 4 bases from J, the junction contained 5 bases not matched to a gene. The CDR3 covers 15 residues. The data were produced by immunoSEQ multiplex PCR, yet TCRdb's version contains in-frame clones alone and is incomplete. The sample contains 45,000 to 60,000 clones, 70% to 90% of which appear only once. The J gene is TRBJ2-1, the V gene TRBV11-2, with TRBD1 identical over 8 bases. The clonotype comes from an adult with an advanced solid tumor such as melanoma, head and neck, liver or kidney cancer. The source was CD4+ or CD8+ T cells sorted from blood, collected in a trial of the OX40 agonist ivuxolimab. CDR3 in DNA: TGTGCCAGCAGCTTCTCCGGACAGGGATACAATGAGCAGTTCTTC. As protein: CASSFSGQGYNEQFF.